This record concerns one T cell receptor beta chain sequence. Its specificity is unknown. The source of the sample is a study of identical twins. MiXCR, run by TCRdb on the 5' RACE reads, gives a single entry per CDR3 protein. The sample contains around 250,000 distinct CDR3 sequences, 9.5% to 15% of which appear only once. Germline CDR1 KGHDR, CDR2 SFDVKD. This CDR3 region has 19 residues. The ends lost 3 bases at V and 3 bases at J; junction bases unmatched: 15. Study results and limitations: Excess sharing between twins was weaker in beta out-of-frame sequences. Zero-insertion findings could be partly confounded by invariant cells (MAIT and iNKT cells). Some out-of-frame alpha sequences were shared by twins, and these showed excess low generation probability.

These data also featured in a second study, about yellow fever vaccine responses in identical twins. Per that study: Reportedly, twins showed a vaccine T cell response that looked partly convergent and partly personalized.

Material: memory (CD45RO+) T cells sorted from blood. This clonotype originated in a woman aged 18-29 years in good health. V and J are TRBV24-1 and TRBJ2-3, with 9 bases fitting TRBD2. CDR3 sequence: CATSDLQKAGGRWTDTQYF. The CDR3 bases are TGTGCCACCAGTGATCTGCAAAAAGCGGGGGGCCGCTGGACAGATACGCAGTATTTT.